This TCR beta chain comes out of a study of monozygotic twins with inflammatory bowel disease. Study results and caveats: Whether twins were concordant or discordant made no difference to repertoire similarity, possibly from limited power.

On this clonotype itself: Antigen: not known.

TCRdb re-called the 5' RACE reads and gives one entry per CDR3 protein, without DNA. The table for this sample gives approximately 400,000 distinct CDR3 sequences. Germline V gene sequence: CDR1 GTSNPN, CDR2 SVGIG (reference sequence). The CDR3 is made up of 13 amino acids. The TCR sequence derives from a human donor with ulcerative colitis or Crohn's disease, or a healthy co-twin of an affected twin (not recorded which). The source material was blood. V and J are TRBV30 and TRBJ1-1. The CDR3 region is CAWSNNMNTEAFF.